Below, 21 T cell receptor beta chains from the same sample are listed, as sequenced in a study of shared clonotypes between healthy human individuals. Generated by immunoSEQ multiplex PCR, the TCRdb table keeps only in-frame clones and is missing some. The table lists about 2 million clones, around 96% of them singletons. CD8 cells regarded as naive lacked CD45RO, were positively chosen for CCR7, and omitted terminally differentiated effector memory CD45RA+ cells. Sequencing used naive CD8+ T cells sorted from blood. The receptor source for this set is a man aged 18-30 years in good health.

This sequence joins TRBV27 and TRBJ2-7; D gene uncertain. Germline CDR1 reads MNHEY; CDR2 reads SMNVEV (reference sequence). V was cut by 1 base and J by 3 bases, with 13 bases left in between. The CDR3 totals 15 residues. CDR3 in DNA: TGTGCCAGCAGTTTATTCCGATCGTCACTCTACGAGCAGTACTTC. Its protein product is CASSLFRSSLYEQYF.

A single count supports this clone. This sequence joins TRBV28 and TRBJ1-5, with 10 bases matching TRBD1. V lost 5 bases and J lost 0; bases outside the gene matches: 7. This CDR3 spans 17 amino acids. CDR1 and CDR2 from the germline V gene are MDHEN and SYDVKM. CDR3 DNA sequence: TGTGCCAGCAGTCCCCGGTGGGACAGGGGTAGCAATCAGCCCCAGCATTTT. Translating gives CASSPRWDRGSNQPQHF.

In DNA, the CDR3 is TGCGCCAGCAGCTCGACCGCGACAGGGTCGGAGACCCAGTACTTC. Protein product: CASSSTATGSETQYF. The chain is built from TRBV5-1 and TRBJ2-5; 7 bases match TRBD1. Germline V gene data show CDR1 as SGHRS and CDR2 as YFSETQ. Losses at the gene ends were 3 bases for V and 5 bases for J; bases not matched to a gene: 10. The CDR3 contains 15 residues.

The chain employs TRBV10-3 and TRBJ2-3, with D unresolved. Per the germline V gene, CDR1 is ENHRY and CDR2 is SYGVKD. CDR3 length: 16 amino acids. V gave up 0 bases and J gave up 0 bases, with 10 bases separating them. DNA of the CDR3: TGTGCCATCAGTGAGTCTAGCACACATAGCACAGATACGCAGTATTTT. This translates into CAISESSTHSTDTQYF.

This clone appeared a single time. The chain is built from TRBV19 and TRBJ1-2; D ambiguous. Germline V CDR1 and CDR2: LNHDA, SQIVND (reference sequence). This CDR3 has 11 amino acids. Trimming left V 3 bases short and J 5 bases short, with 4 bases between. The CDR3 sequence is CASSIAYGYTF. The CDR3 bases are TGTGCCAGTAGTATCGCGTATGGCTACACCTTC. Combining the CDR3 with reference TRBV19 and TRBJ1-2 gives the whole variable domain DGGITQSPKYLFRKEGQNVTLSCEQNLNHDAMYWYRQDPGQGLRLIYYSQIVNDFQKGDIAEGYSVSREKKESFPLTVTSAQKNPTAFYLCASSIAYGYTFGSGTRLTVV.

This chain uses TRBV7-9 with TRBJ2-7; perhaps TRBD2 as D (6 bases). The CDR3 runs to 16 residues. Germline CDR1 reads SEHNR; CDR2 reads FQNEAQ (reference sequence). The V and J ends lost 1 base and 7 bases respectively, with 20 bases between them. CDR3 amino acids: CASSLDPGTGTSEQYF. The CDR3 DNA follows: TGTGCCAGCAGCTTAGATCCCGGGACTGGAACTAGTGAGCAGTACTTC.

The V and J genes are TRBV5-4 and TRBJ2-7, with a weak D call TRBD2 (6 bases). Between the trimmed V and J ends, which lost 0 bases and 3 bases, there was a span of 16 bases. The CDR3 loop spans 16 amino acids. Germline values: CDR1 SGHNT, CDR2 YYREEE (reference sequence). CDR3 DNA sequence: TGTGCCAGCAGCTTGGAGCTCGGGGACTCGGGCTACGAGCAGTACTTC. Protein product: CASSLELGDSGYEQYF.

This chain joins TRBV7-6 and TRBJ2-7, with no clear D. V dropped 1 base and J dropped 6 bases, with 22 bases sitting between them. There are 17 residues in the CDR3. Germline CDR1 is SGHVS and CDR2 is FNYEAQ. The CDR3 here is CASSLESGSHPPGEQYF. The CDR3 DNA reads as TGTGCCAGCAGCTTAGAATCGGGCTCCCACCCTCCAGGCGAGCAGTACTTC.

This chain connects TRBV11-2 to TRBJ2-1; the match to TRBD2 covers 12 bases. The CDR3 extends over 16 amino acids. The germline CDR1 and CDR2 sequences are SGHAT and FQNNGV. V was clipped by 4 bases and J by 9 bases; unmatched bases: 10. CDR3 nucleotides: TGTGCCAGCAGCTCCCCTAGCGGGAGGGCCGTCCCTGAGCAGTTCTTC. Its translation: CASSSPSGRAVPEQFF.

The gene calls are TRBV10-2 and TRBJ2-7, with D possibly matching TRBD2 (6 bases). Germline V gene lookup returns CDR1 WSHSY and CDR2 SAAADI. The CDR3 contains 14 residues. The V gene lost 6 bases and the J gene lost 4 bases, with 16 bases spanning the gap. In DNA form, the CDR3 reads TGCGCCAGCAGCGAGGCTGGAGGGACGTACGAGCAGTACTTC. Translated, it gives CASSEAGGTYEQYF.

The V call is TRBV6-1, the J call TRBJ2-7; 7 bases are a match to TRBD1. The J segment lost 2 bases and the V segment lost 7 bases, leaving 8 bases of the junction unmatched. The germline V gene encodes CDR1 MNHNS and CDR2 SASEGT. The CDR3 sequence is 14 residues long. In DNA form, the CDR3 reads TGTGCCAGCACCCCAGGGACAGTGCCCTACGAGCAGTACTTC. Amino acids: CASTPGTVPYEQYF.

The chain employs TRBV19 and TRBJ1-5; a possible D gene is TRBD1 (5 bases). The CDR3 loop spans 18 amino acids. Germline V gene data show CDR1 as LNHDA and CDR2 as SQIVND (reference sequence). Trimming removed 4 bases at V and 0 bases at J, with 19 bases between. The CDR3 is CASSTLGGENYSNQPQHF. CDR3 DNA: TGTGCCAGTAGTACCCTTGGGGGAGAAAACTATAGCAATCAGCCCCAGCATTTT.

The J gene is TRBJ2-7, the V gene TRBV6-1, with D uncertain. Germline lookup yields CDR1 MNHNS and CDR2 SASEGT. Deletions cut 1 base from V and 0 bases from J, with 16 bases between. The CDR3 has 17 residues. The CDR3 DNA is TGTGCCAGCAGTGAAGGGTTCCACCTACTCACCTCCTACGAGCAGTACTTC. Encoded protein: CASSEGFHLLTSYEQYF.

This sequence joins TRBV30 and TRBJ2-3; D possibly uses TRBD1 or TRBD2 (6 bases each). V lost 3 bases to trimming and J lost 0 bases, with 13 bases between them. Per germline, CDR1 GTSNPN and CDR2 SVGIG (reference sequence). The length of the CDR3 is 15 residues. The CDR3 loop is CAWSPGAASTDTQYF. DNA for the CDR3: TGTGCCTGGAGCCCGGGGGCAGCTAGCACAGATACGCAGTATTTT.

V is TRBV6-1 and J is TRBJ1-1; no clear D gene. The CDR3 is made up of 13 amino acids. Germline values: CDR1 MNHNS, CDR2 SASEGT. The ends were cut back, 2 bases at V and 4 bases at J, with 8 bases in the middle. CDR3 nucleotides: TGTGCCAGCAGTGAAACCTTGAGCACTGAAGCTTTCTTT. Translating gives CASSETLSTEAFF.

On this clone itself: The junction shows a germline mismatch at one end, possibly a read error. The CDR3 is CASREGQSMNTEAFF. For the CDR3, the DNA is TGTGCCAGCAGGGAAGGACAGAGCATGAACACTGAAGCTTTCTTT. The rearrangement links TRBV2 to TRBJ1-1, with D possibly matching TRBD1 (6 bases). The germline CDR1 and CDR2 sequences are SNHLY and FYNNEI. This CDR3 comprises 15 residues. Based on the CDR3 plus reference TRBV2 and TRBJ1-1, the full variable domain is EPEVTQTPSHQVTQMGQEVILRCVPISNHLYFYWYRQILGQKVEFLVSFYNNEISEKSEIFDDQFSVERPDGSNFTLKIRSTKLEDSAMYFCASREGQSMNTEAFFGQGTRLTVV.

The chain recombines TRBV10-3 with TRBJ1-6, with D perhaps TRBD1 (5 bases). The length of the CDR3 is 14 residues. Trimming left V 2 bases short and J 9 bases short, with 11 bases between. Germline-derived CDR1 and CDR2 are ENHRY and SYGVKD. In DNA form, the CDR3 reads TGTGCCATCAGTGAGGGGGGGATAGGTTCACCCCTCCACTTT. This encodes CAISEGGIGSPLHF.

The count of this clone is one. The genes are TRBV2 and TRBJ1-3; 8 bases are shared with TRBD1. V lost 3 bases, J lost 0 bases, and 4 bases stayed unmatched. This CDR3 region has 16 residues. Germline V lookup: CDR1 SNHLY, CDR2 FYNNEI. CDR3 region: CASSDQTGGSGNTIYF. CDR3 bases: TGTGCCAGCAGTGATCAAACAGGGGGCTCTGGAAACACCATATATTTT.

This clone was seen only a few times. The chain combines TRBV11-2 with TRBJ1-2, with D unclear. Germline V CDR1 and CDR2: SGHAT, FQNNGV. Trimming stripped 2 bases from V and 8 bases from J, with 15 bases between. The CDR3 contains 14 residues. CDR3 in DNA: TGTGCCAGCAGCTTATACGGGGAGTCAGGCGGCTACACCTTC. Its translation is CASSLYGESGGYTF.

The V call is TRBV7-6, the J call TRBJ2-7; 8 bases map to TRBD2. Germline V lookup: CDR1 SGHVS, CDR2 FNYEAQ. The V gene end was trimmed by 5 bases and the J gene end by 5 bases; junction bases not matched to a gene: 8. The CDR3 loop spans 14 amino acids. The CDR3 loop reads CASSPSGGADEQYF. In DNA form, the CDR3 reads TGTGCCAGCAGCCCCTCGGGGGGGGCGGACGAGCAGTACTTC. The full variable domain, completed using reference TRBV7-6 and TRBJ2-7, is GAGVSQSPRYKVTKRGQDVALRCDPISGHVSLYWYRQALGQGPEFLTYFNYEAQQDKSGLPNDRFSAERPEGSISTLTIQRTEQRDSAMYRCASSPSGGADEQYFGPGTRLTVT.

The gene calls are TRBV27 and TRBJ1-1, with TRBD1 as a possible D gene (5 bases). The CDR3 contains 13 residues. Germline V gene lookup returns CDR1 MNHEY and CDR2 SMNVEV (reference sequence). Trimming shortened V by 6 bases and J by 7 bases, and 15 bases separated the two germline ends. CDR3: CASRGVGGGEAFF. Written as DNA, the CDR3 is TGTGCCAGCAGAGGTGTTGGTGGGGGTGAAGCTTTCTTT.